Listed below are T cell receptor beta chains from one sample, sequenced in a study of CD8 T cells in ankylosing spondylitis. TCRdb recomputed calls from the 5' RACE reads with MiXCR, one row per CDR3 protein. The sample has fewer than 180,000 distinct CDR3 sequences, 40% to 50% seen once. Material: synovial fluid, either unsorted or a sorted T cell fraction (not recorded which). The receptors were gathered from a male donor with ankylosing spondylitis. Both conserved end residues are part of each CDR3. The D gene is left open where the match is weak. Clone size is not always given. Where it is, it says once, few, many or a class for expanded clones.

NA	TRBV4-3	NA	CASSPKGGTGELFF
TRBD2	TRBV6-4	many	CASSESGGADTQYF
TRBD1	TRBV6-5	few	CASSSLGQGTNSPLHF
NA	TRBV9	many	CASSASGTSYEQYF
TRBD2	TRBV4-2	few	CASSHFGLAGNQETQYF
NA	TRBV27	NA	CASSLPQYNQPQHF
NA	TRBV28	NA	CASSLWADTNYGYTF
NA	TRBV5-5	NA	CASSLEGLGTDTQYF
TRBD1	TRBV6-1	NA	CASSEAQGTGVSDEQFF
TRBD2	TRBV4-1	many	CASSQDTSTSGGGDEQFF
TRBD2	TRBV5-1	NA	CASSPRTSPAIYYEQYF
NA	TRBV11-2	NA	CASSLAGEGDTQYF
NA	TRBV4-1	few	CASSQVEWGLFFPPTEAFF
TRBD1	TRBV10-3	NA	CAISGEDRGYQETQYF
NA	TRBV4-2	NA	CASSQGPARGYEQYF
NA	TRBV25-1	few	CASSRVWTPNEQFF
TRBD1	TRBV4-1	few	CASSHNAGGRNYGYTF